This entry concerns a single TCR beta chain. Alongside a J-beta primer mix, a sample-barcoded 5' primer served in a second PCR lasting roughly 6 to 11 cycles. Using its own MiXCR run on the 5' RACE reads, TCRdb lists one record per CDR3 protein. The table has approximately 1.5 million distinct CDR3 sequences, approximately 42% seen once; the top ten hold around 4%. The data stem from a study of blood T cells in healthy people across ages. From germline, CDR1 is PRHDT and CDR2 FYEKMQ (reference sequence). The CDR3 length is 15 residues. This chain links TRBV13 with TRBJ2-1; possible D gene TRBD2, 5 bases. The J call may not be correct, given that the DNA end is closer to TRBJ2-7. This receptor was identified in a woman aged 18-30 years in good health. Sequenced material: blood. The DNA of the CDR3 is TGTGCCAGCAGCTCCACTAGGGTTCGATACAATGAGCAGTACTTC. Its translation: CASSSTRVRYNEQYF.